Below, one T cell receptor beta chain is given with its context. The antigen remains unidentified. Using its own MiXCR run on the multiplex PCR reads, TCRdb lists one record per CDR3 protein. The table shows 200,000 or so distinct CDR3 sequences, with around 29% occurring only once. These data are taken from a study of breast tumors, draining lymph nodes, adjacent tissues. Study-wide findings and caveats: The data were judged consistent with most tumor T cells coming from lymph node and expanding in tumor. Tumor repertoires ranked between lymph nodes and nontumor tissue in diversity, with V and J gene preferences.

Samples came from axillary lymph nodes draining the breast cancer. Germline-derived CDR1 and CDR2 are SGHRS and YFSETQ. This CDR3 has 15 amino acids. V was clipped by 4 bases and J by 7 bases; unmatched bases: 9. The receptor comes from a female donor with breast cancer. Some clones in this sample may be carry-over from other donors' samples. The chain recombines TRBV5-1 with TRBJ1-5; 9 positions agree with TRBD1. What was sequenced was axillary lymph node tissue. CDR3: CASSLVQGAGQPQHF. The DNA of the CDR3 is TGCGCCAGCAGCCTGGTACAGGGGGCAGGGCAGCCCCAGCATTTT.